The 10 T cell receptor beta chains below come from one sample, sequenced in a study of monozygotic twins with inflammatory bowel disease. TCRdb derives one entry per CDR3 protein from the 5' RACE reads, leaving out DNA. Its clone listing holds about 300,000 distinct CDR3 sequences. What was sequenced was blood. Source of these receptors: a human donor with ulcerative colitis or Crohn's disease, or a healthy co-twin of an affected twin (not recorded which).

The chain employs TRBV20-1 and TRBJ2-1; TCRdb names TRBD2, which stays unverified in the absence of DNA. The CDR3 is made up of 15 amino acids. Germline V gene data show CDR1 as DFQATT and CDR2 as SNEGSKA (reference sequence). The CDR3 loop is CSARGLAGSYNEQFF.

The gene calls are TRBV29-1 and TRBJ1-3. Germline V gives CDR1 SQVTM, CDR2 ANQGSEA. The CDR3 is 12 residues long. The CDR3 protein is CSVSDFGNTIYF.

This sequence joins TRBV4-3 and TRBJ1-1; the D call from TCRdb, TRBD1, cannot be confirmed without DNA. The CDR3 extends over 16 amino acids. CDR1 is LGHNA, CDR2 YSLEER, per germline. The CDR3: CASSQDRIAGRGEAFF.

The V gene is TRBV24-1, the J gene TRBJ1-5. The V gene's germline CDR1 is KGHDR and CDR2 SFDVKD. The CDR3 consists of 14 residues. The CDR3 protein is CATSDPTVNQPQHF.

The J gene is TRBJ1-5, the V gene TRBV7-2. Germline lookup yields CDR1 SGHTA and CDR2 FQGNSA. The CDR3 covers 16 residues. The CDR3 loop reads CASSLRSGAGNQPQHF.

V and J are TRBV4-3 and TRBJ2-7; TCRdb's D gene call, TRBD2, goes unchecked for lack of DNA. The CDR3 is made up of 15 amino acids. CDR1 and CDR2 (germline): LGHNA, YSLEER. The CDR3 loop is CASSQGTSGTYEQYF.

The chain is built from TRBV6-5 and TRBJ1-4; absent DNA, TCRdb's TRBD1 call cannot be checked. Germline V gives CDR1 MNHEY, CDR2 SVGAGI. This CDR3 is built from 16 residues. This chain's CDR3 is CASSYSALATNEKLFF.

The CDR3 here is CASSYGGGAGTGELFF. The chain is built from TRBV6-5 and TRBJ2-2; checking the TCRdb D call of TRBD1 is not possible without DNA. There are 16 residues in the CDR3. Germline loops: CDR1 MNHEY, CDR2 SVGAGI.

The chain joins TRBV24-1 to TRBJ2-3; TCRdb's D gene call, TRBD1, goes unchecked for lack of DNA. The germline V gene encodes CDR1 KGHDR and CDR2 SFDVKD. The CDR3 sequence is 15 residues long. CDR3 loop: CATQWGQGPTDTQYF.

The rearrangement uses TRBV7-9 and TRBJ2-3. Germline-derived CDR1 and CDR2 are SEHNR and FQNEAQ (reference sequence). The CDR3 spans 16 residues. This CDR3 is CASSLHAGKITDTQYF.